A single sample is the source of the 28 T cell receptor beta chains below, sequenced in a study of T cell responses to AZD1222 COVID-19 vaccine. Clones were read by immunoSEQ multiplex PCR, and TCRdb kept only the in-frame ones, dropping some. The repertoire has about 130,000 clones, roughly 92% of them found once; the top ten carry 0.85% to 1.3%. Source: peripheral blood, taken 28 days after the second AZD1222 dose. These receptors came from an adult who received the AZD1222 COVID-19 vaccine.

The rearrangement links TRBV9 to TRBJ1-1, with D perhaps TRBD1 (6 bases). Trimming removed 3 bases at V and 5 bases at J, with 11 bases between. Germline V CDR1 and CDR2: SGDLS, YYNGEE. This CDR3 region has 13 residues. The CDR3 sequence: CASSGGRGTEAFF. CDR3 nucleotides: TGTGCCAGCAGCGGGGGGCGAGGGACTGAAGCTTTCTTT. The complete variable domain, with remaining parts taken from reference TRBV9 and TRBJ1-1, reads DSGVTQTPKHLITATGQRVTLRCSPRSGDLSVYWYQQSLDQGLQFLIQYYNGEERAKGNILERFSAQQFPDLHSELNLSSLELGDSALYFCASSGGRGTEAFFGQGTRLTVV.

The CDR3 nucleotides read TGTGCCAGCAGCGCGGGTGTTACCGTAAGGGGGGAGCAGTTCTTC. It specifies CASSAGVTVRGEQFF. V gene TRBV9 combines with J gene TRBJ2-1, with D perhaps TRBD1 (6 bases). CDR3 size: 15 residues. The germline CDR1 and CDR2 sequences are SGDLS and YYNGEE. V lost 3 bases and J 10 bases, leaving 20 bases between the germline ends.

The V gene is TRBV28, the J gene TRBJ1-5, with D possibly matching TRBD1 (6 bases). From germline, CDR1 is MDHEN and CDR2 SYDVKM. Trimming took off 2 bases at V and 5 bases at J, with 10 bases between the two ends. The CDR3 covers 14 residues. The CDR3 DNA reads as TGTGCCAGCAGTTTAGGCAGGGGCGATCAGCCCCAGCATTTT. Translation gives CASSLGRGDQPQHF.

The rearrangement links TRBV6-5 to TRBJ2-7, with 9 bases lining up with TRBD1. This CDR3 is built from 15 residues. Germline V CDR1 and CDR2: MNHEY, SVGAGI. Trimming cost V 5 bases and J 3 bases; bases outside gene matches: 8. CDR3 nucleotide sequence: TGTGCCAGCAGTAGAATCCGGGACAGGGACTACGAGCAGTACTTC. Protein product: CASSRIRDRDYEQYF.

The CDR3 region is CATSRSRNTEAFF. CDR3 nucleotide sequence: TGTGCCACCAGCAGGTCGCGGAACACTGAAGCTTTCTTT. The chain links TRBV15 to TRBJ1-1, with D uncertain. This CDR3 comprises 13 residues. CDR1 and CDR2 (germline): LNHNV, YYDKDF (reference sequence). V gave up 3 bases and J gave up 1 base, with 6 bases separating them.

The chain is built from TRBV28 and TRBJ1-4; 8 bases line up with TRBD1. This CDR3 has 13 residues. Trimming removed 3 bases from V and 8 bases from J; junction bases left unmatched: 2. The germline CDR1 and CDR2 sequences are MDHEN and SYDVKM. CDR3 nucleotide sequence: TGTGCCAGCAGTTTTGGGACAGGCGAAAAACTGTTTTTT. Amino acid sequence: CASSFGTGEKLFF.

The chain recombines TRBV15 with TRBJ1-1, with D unclear. CDR3 size: 14 residues. Trimming took off 0 bases at V and 3 bases at J, with 8 bases between the two ends. CDR1 is LNHNV and CDR2 is YYDKDF in the germline V gene (reference sequence). CDR3 nucleotides: TGTGCCACCAGCAGAGATCGGCAGGACACTGAAGCTTTCTTT. This codes for CATSRDRQDTEAFF.

CDR3 nucleotide sequence: TGTGCCAGCAAAGCATCGGGACAGAACTACGAGCAGTACTTC. Protein sequence: CASKASGQNYEQYF. The V call is TRBV2, the J call TRBJ2-7; 7 positions agree with TRBD1. The CDR3 loop spans 14 amino acids. Trimming removed 7 bases from V and 3 bases from J; junction bases left unmatched: 9. CDR1 and CDR2 (germline): SNHLY, FYNNEI. The variable domain in full, with the rest retrieved from reference TRBV2 and TRBJ2-7, is EPEVTQTPSHQVTQMGQEVILRCVPISNHLYFYWYRQILGQKVEFLVSFYNNEISEKSEIFDDQFSVERPDGSNFTLKIRSTKLEDSAMYFCASKASGQNYEQYFGPGTRLTVT.

The chain's CDR3 is CASSQGLGNSYNSPLHF. Written as DNA, the CDR3 is TGTGCCAGCAGCCAGGGACTCGGGAACTCCTATAATTCACCCCTCCACTTT. The chain has TRBV4-2 and TRBJ1-6; a possible D gene is TRBD1 (5 bases). V was shortened by 3 bases and J by 0 bases, with 12 bases between the two germline ends. This CDR3 spans 17 amino acids. The germline V gene encodes CDR1 LGHNA and CDR2 YNFKEQ.

The chain is built from TRBV5-1 and TRBJ1-2; a weak D match, TRBD1 (6 bases). This CDR3 comprises 15 residues. Trimming took 0 bases from V and 4 from J, leaving 13 bases between them. The germline CDR1 and CDR2 sequences are SGHRS and YFSETQ. The CDR3 nucleotides are TGCGCCAGCAGCTTGGATGGGGGCGCGGGCTATGGCTACACCTTC. Translating it yields CASSLDGGAGYGYTF.

This rearrangement joins TRBV13 to TRBJ1-5; 7 bases agree with TRBD1. The CDR3 contains 20 residues. V shed 5 bases and J 0 bases; nucleotides not matched to a gene: 19. In germline, CDR1 is PRHDT, CDR2 FYEKMQ (reference sequence). In DNA, the CDR3 is TGTGCCAGCAGCCCAACCAGGGGGAGGACGGCACCCTATAGCAATCAGCCCCAGCATTTT. Translation gives CASSPTRGRTAPYSNQPQHF. The full variable domain, completed using reference TRBV13 and TRBJ1-5, is AAGVIQSPRHLIKEKRETATLKCYPIPRHDTVYWYQQGPGQDPQFLISFYEKMQSDKGSIPDRFSAQQFSDYHSELNMSSLELGDSALYFCASSPTRGRTAPYSNQPQHFGDGTRLSIL.

The sample holds one count of this clone. The rearrangement joins TRBV30 to TRBJ2-5; 7 nucleotides align to TRBD1. Germline CDR1 is GTSNPN and CDR2 is SVGIG (reference sequence). Germline trimming cut 3 bases from V and 5 bases from J; bases unmatched to any gene: 6. CDR3 size: 13 residues. As DNA, the CDR3 is TGTGCCTGGAGCGGGACAGTCGAGGAGACCCAGTACTTC. It translates to CAWSGTVEETQYF.

V gene TRBV30 combines with J gene TRBJ2-2, with D maybe TRBD2 (7 bases). Germline V gives CDR1 GTSNPN, CDR2 SVGIG (reference sequence). Trimming stripped 3 bases from V and 9 bases from J, with 14 bases between. The CDR3 sequence is 13 residues long. The CDR3 region has the DNA TGTGCCTGGAGCGAGGGGGGGATCAGGGAGCTGTTTTTT. Its protein product is CAWSEGGIRELFF.

V usage is TRBV30 and J usage is TRBJ1-5; D might be TRBD1 (5 bases). The CDR3 has 13 residues. Trimming cost V 3 bases and J 5 bases, with 11 bases left between them. The germline CDR1 and CDR2 sequences are GTSNPN and SVGIG (reference sequence). CDR3 sequence (DNA): TGTGCCTGGAGCCCAGGAGGGGATCAGCCCCAGCATTTT. Translated, it gives CAWSPGGDQPQHF.

The chain uses TRBV6-5 and TRBJ1-2; no reliable D call. V was cut by 0 bases and J by 8 bases, with 16 bases left in between. This CDR3 has 15 amino acids. In germline, CDR1 is MNHEY, CDR2 SVGAGI. The CDR3 protein is CASSYSQLHPGGYTF. In DNA form, the CDR3 reads TGTGCCAGCAGTTACTCTCAGCTCCATCCGGGGGGCTACACCTTC.

The genes are TRBV7-2 and TRBJ1-4; 7 bases fit TRBD1. Germline V gene lookup returns CDR1 SGHTA and CDR2 FQGNSA. CDR3 length: 15 residues. The junction had 5 bases not matched to a gene; V was cut back by 5 bases and J by 2 bases. CDR3: CASSPQGGTNEKLFF. The CDR3, as DNA: TGTGCCAGCAGCCCCCAGGGGGGGACTAATGAAAAACTGTTTTTT.

This chain connects TRBV19 to TRBJ1-1, with 7 bases lining up with TRBD1. V was pared by 4 bases and J by 3 bases, with 11 bases of the junction left unmatched. The germline CDR1 and CDR2 sequences are LNHDA and SQIVND (reference sequence). The CDR3 runs to 16 residues. CDR3: CASSRGQATFDTEAFF. As DNA, the CDR3 is TGTGCCAGTAGTAGAGGACAGGCTACTTTTGACACTGAAGCTTTCTTT.

The chain joins TRBV18 to TRBJ1-1; 8 bases align to TRBD1. This CDR3 has 18 amino acids. Trimming at V came to 2 bases and at J to 1 base, leaving 12 bases not matched to a gene. Germline-derived CDR1 and CDR2 are KGHSH and LQKENI. The CDR3: CASSPAYSGGPPNTEAFF. The CDR3 bases are TGTGCCAGCTCACCAGCCTACTCAGGGGGCCCTCCGAACACTGAAGCTTTCTTT.

This clone was detected once. The chain links TRBV7-6 to TRBJ1-6, with D tentatively TRBD1 (5 bases). V dropped 2 bases and J dropped 8 bases, with 13 bases sitting between them. CDR1 is SGHVS and CDR2 is FNYEAQ in the germline V gene. The CDR3 loop spans 15 amino acids. CDR3 protein: CASSLRTSQDSPLHF. The CDR3 bases are TGTGCCAGCAGCTTAAGGACAAGTCAGGATTCACCCCTCCACTTT.

The chain uses TRBV11-2 and TRBJ1-1; 7 bases are a match to TRBD1. J gave up 11 bases and V 2 bases, and 8 bases lay outside the gene matches. Per germline, CDR1 SGHAT and CDR2 FQNNGV. The CDR3 length is 13 residues. CDR3: CASSLWDSQGAFF. CDR3 in DNA: TGTGCCAGCAGCTTATGGGACAGTCAGGGGGCTTTCTTT.

The J gene is TRBJ2-1, the V gene TRBV6-2 or TRBV6-3, with D perhaps TRBD1 (5 bases). This CDR3 region has 16 residues. V was pared by 0 bases and J by 0 bases, with 9 bases between. CDR1 is MNHEY and CDR2 is SVGEGT in the germline V gene. The chain's CDR3 is CASSYSGRSSYNEQFF. The CDR3 DNA reads TGTGCCAGCAGTTACTCGGGGCGGAGCTCCTACAATGAGCAGTTCTTC.

The chain uses TRBV5-1 and TRBJ2-6, with D maybe TRBD1 (6 bases). CDR1 SGHRS and CDR2 YFSETQ come from the germline V gene. Trimming cost V 2 bases and J 2 bases, with 8 bases left between them. The CDR3 spans 15 residues. CDR3 in DNA: TGCGCCAGCAGCTTAAACAGGGCTGGGGCCAACGTCCTGACTTTC. Protein: CASSLNRAGANVLTF.

The chain carries TRBV7-2 and TRBJ2-7; no clear D gene. The germline V and J ends were trimmed by 0 bases and 2 bases, with 5 bases remaining between them. Germline CDR1 SGHTA, CDR2 FQGNSA. This CDR3 has 13 residues. CDR3 protein: CASSLALPYEQYF. The CDR3 nucleotides are TGTGCCAGCAGCTTAGCTTTACCCTACGAGCAGTACTTC.

This clone was detected a few times. V usage is TRBV15 and J usage is TRBJ1-1; the D gene is possibly TRBD1 (6 bases). The CDR3 is made up of 13 amino acids. V lost 4 bases to trimming and J lost 6 bases, with 12 bases between them. CDR1 LNHNV and CDR2 YYDKDF come from the germline V gene (reference sequence). The CDR3 DNA sequence: TGTGCCACCAGCATTGTCGGGACATCTGAAGCTTTCTTT. This translates into CATSIVGTSEAFF. The entire variable domain, with the rest obtained from reference TRBV15 and TRBJ1-1, is as follows: DAMVIQNPRYQVTQFGKPVTLSCSQTLNHNVMYWYQQKSSQAPKLLFHYYDKDFNNEADTPDNFQSRRPNTSFCFLDIRSPGLGDTAMYLCATSIVGTSEAFFGQGTRLTVV.

This sequence joins TRBV11-3 and TRBJ1-6, with 8 nucleotides matching TRBD1. CDR1 SGHNT and CDR2 YENEEA come from the germline V gene. The ends lost 4 bases at V and 7 bases at J; junction bases unmatched: 6. The CDR3 runs 15 residues. CDR3: CASSYRTGLNSPLHF. In nucleotides, the CDR3 is TGTGCCAGCAGCTACCGGACAGGGCTAAATTCACCCCTCCACTTT.

The rearrangement uses TRBV27 and TRBJ2-7; TRBD2 matches at 7 bases. V dropped 5 bases and J dropped 4; count of bases not matched to a gene: 5. The CDR3 length is 13 residues. Germline V CDR1 and CDR2: MNHEY, SMNVEV (reference sequence). The CDR3 protein is CASSRDYLYEQYF. The CDR3 bases are TGTGCCAGCAGTCGGGACTACCTATACGAGCAGTACTTC.

The chain is built from TRBV20-1 and TRBJ2-7; maybe TRBD2 (7 bases). V lost 3 bases, J lost 2 bases, and 17 bases lay in between. The germline CDR1 and CDR2 sequences are DFQATT and SNEGSKA (reference sequence). The CDR3 is 15 amino acids. The CDR3 sequence: CSASSSSGGPYEQYF. The CDR3 region has the DNA TGCAGTGCTAGTTCGTCGTCGGGGGGCCCCTACGAGCAGTACTTC.

The gene calls are TRBV11-2 and TRBJ1-1; D may be TRBD1 (5 bases). Germline V gene sequence: CDR1 SGHAT, CDR2 FQNNGV. This CDR3 contains 15 residues. V shed 3 bases and J shed 4 bases, with 15 bases lying between them. The CDR3 here is CASSFVLGGGTEAFF. The CDR3 nucleotides read TGTGCCAGCAGCTTTGTCCTTGGGGGAGGCACTGAAGCTTTCTTT.